What follows describes a single T cell receptor beta chain. What it binds is unknown. The source of the sample is a study of response to subunit inactivated influenza vaccine. Study-level findings and limits: Seasonal influenza vaccination, on each occasion, was suggested by the authors to recruit few new T cells.

The length of the CDR3 is 11 residues. With 7 bases clipped from V and 9 bases from J, the junction kept 4 bases outside the gene matches. Each CDR3 protein gets one entry after TCRdb re-called the RT-PCR reads with MiXCR. The sample lists 490,000 or so distinct CDR3 sequences, 6.5% to 8% occurring once. The chain has TRBV12-3 or TRBV12-4 and TRBJ2-3, with 7 bases identical to TRBD1. The sequence was obtained from a man between 50 and 75 years old who received an inactivated influenza vaccine. The starting material was PBMCs from blood, obtained around 25 months after vaccination. The CDR3 sequence is CASTPGQTQYF. CDR3 in DNA: TGTGCCAGCACCCCGGGACAGACGCAGTATTTT.